A single sample is the source of the 28 T cell receptor beta chains below, sequenced in a study of regulatory T cells in long-lasting Graves disease (dated by TCRdb to the early 2020s). The meaning of the sample's time point label: newly diagnosed GD, antithyroid drugs for less than 3 months. For both TCR sequencing and RNA sequencing, RNA was extracted from PBMCs in TRIzol. The library relied on multiplex PCR. Sequencing was performed on an Illumina HiSeq 4000. CDR3 regions were amplified by Arm-PCR with iRepertoire HTBI primers to construct TCR beta libraries. The public reads were run again by TCRdb, first through fastp at Q25 and then through MiXCR, and only productive beta chains were kept. All rows with the same CDR3 protein become a single entry with the most common DNA and genes. This sample has roughly 420,000 distinct CDR3 sequences in its table, and 15% to 20% of those were observed once. The top ten clonotypes cover 9.5% to 12% of the sample.

This sample also belongs to another study, concerning T cells in Graves' hyperthyroidism and ophthalmopathy.

The sample was peripheral blood mononuclear cells (PBMCs), taken at new diagnosis, from a patient treated with antithyroid drugs. The receptors originated from a woman aged 30 to 39 with Graves disease. Donor details come from another sample of the same person, matched by shared clones.

This clonotype has a count of ten or more. This sequence joins TRBV27 and TRBJ1-1; the D gene is possibly TRBD1 (6 bases). Germline V gene sequence: CDR1 MNHEY, CDR2 SMNVEV (reference sequence). This CDR3 spans 14 amino acids. The V end was cut by 2 bases, the J end by 0 bases, with 7 bases between. In DNA form, the CDR3 reads TGTGCCAGCAGTTTAAGGGGGGTGAACACTGAAGCTTTCTTT. This codes for CASSLRGVNTEAFF.

This clonotype was picked up many times. J is TRBJ2-7 and V is TRBV6-1; TRBD1 matches 7 bases. The V and J ends lost 6 bases and 0 bases, in that order; junction bases with no gene match: 8. The CDR3 covers 15 residues. Germline V gene lookup returns CDR1 MNHNS and CDR2 SASEGT. The CDR3 DNA reads as TGTGCCAGCAGCGCCTTTAAGGGGGCCTCCTACGAGCAGTACTTC. Encoded protein: CASSAFKGASYEQYF.

This clonotype has just a few counts. This chain joins TRBV9 and TRBJ1-1; D is perhaps TRBD1 (6 bases). V was shortened by 3 bases and J by 8 bases, with 11 bases between the two germline ends. This CDR3 spans 12 amino acids. In germline, CDR1 is SGDLS, CDR2 YYNGEE. CDR3 bases: TGTGCCAGCAGCGCTTCGACAGGCGAAGCTTTCTTT. Protein product: CASSASTGEAFF. Filled out from reference TRBV9 and TRBJ1-1, the complete variable domain reads DSGVTQTPKHLITATGQRVTLRCSPRSGDLSVYWYQQSLDQGLQFLIQYYNGEERAKGNILERFSAQQFPDLHSELNLSSLELGDSALYFCASSASTGEAFFGQGTRLTVV.

This clonotype was counted ten times or more. The chain is built from TRBV7-2 and TRBJ2-2, with TRBD2 as a possible D gene (6 bases). Per the germline V gene, CDR1 is SGHTA and CDR2 is FQGNSA. V was trimmed by 1 base and J by 7 bases, leaving 13 bases between them. This CDR3 region has 15 residues. In nucleotides, the CDR3 is TGTGCCAGCAGCTTAGTTGCGGGGTTTTTCGGGGAGCTGTTTTTT. This gives the protein CASSLVAGFFGELFF.

The sample holds many counts of this clonotype. V is TRBV20-1 and J is TRBJ1-1, with 7 positions matching TRBD1. The CDR3 consists of 14 residues. Looked up from germline, CDR1 is DFQATT and CDR2 is SNEGSKA (reference sequence). V lost 6 bases, J lost 2 bases, and 9 bases stayed unmatched. The CDR3 reads CSALRRTGNTEAFF. The CDR3 DNA follows: TGCAGTGCCCTACGGCGGACAGGAAACACTGAAGCTTTCTTT.

This clonotype was detected many times. The genes are TRBV7-2 and TRBJ2-7; D may match TRBD1 or TRBD2 (5 bases each). The CDR3 covers 14 residues. V lost 5 bases and J lost 4, with 15 bases in between. CDR1 and CDR2 from the germline V gene are SGHTA and FQGNSA. The CDR3 coding sequence is TGTGCCAGCAGCATCTCTTTGGGACCTTACGAGCAGTACTTC. Protein: CASSISLGPYEQYF.

As for this clonotype: This clone may be a read error of a much larger clone one base away. The genes are TRBV11-3 and TRBJ2-7; tentatively, D is TRBD1 or TRBD2 (5 bases each). The CDR3 runs 14 residues. V was trimmed by 5 bases and J by 7 bases, leaving 18 bases between them. Germline V gives CDR1 SGHNT, CDR2 YENEEA. The CDR3 here is CASSPHRGLNEQYF. The DNA for the CDR3 is TGTGCCAGCAGCCCCCACCGGGGCCTCAATGAGCAGTACTTC.

Remarks on this clonotype: A much more abundant neighbour one base away suggests this may be a read error. This rearrangement joins TRBV7-8 to TRBJ2-2, with 10 bases that match TRBD2. The CDR3 length is 15 residues. Per the germline V gene, CDR1 is SGHVS and CDR2 is FQNEAQ. The DNA for the CDR3 is TGTGCCAGCAGACTAGCGGGAAGGAACACCAGGGAGCTGTTTTTT. Encoded protein: CASRLAGRNTRELFF.

About this clonotype: A much larger clone differs by one base, so this may be a read error. The V gene is TRBV11-2, the J gene TRBJ1-1; 8 bases map to TRBD1. The CDR3 runs to 15 residues. Germline lookup yields CDR1 SGHAT and CDR2 FQNNGV. Here the CDR3 DNA reads TGTGCCATCAGCTCCCAGACAGGGGTGAACACTGAAGCTTTCTTT. Residues: CAISSQTGVNTEAFF.

The table lists this clonotype with many counts. The V gene is TRBV4-1, the J gene TRBJ2-7; unclear D gene. Germline loops: CDR1 MGHRA, CDR2 YSYEKL. V gave up 0 bases and J gave up 1 base, with 4 bases separating them. CDR3 size: 13 residues. CDR3 amino acids: CASSQEASYEQYF. The CDR3 DNA reads TGCGCCAGCAGCCAAGAGGCGTCCTACGAGCAGTACTTC.

The sample holds many counts of this clonotype. The chain couples TRBV11-2 to TRBJ2-5; D is uncertain. Germline CDR1 SGHAT, CDR2 FQNNGV. This CDR3 region has 11 residues. V lost 3 bases and J lost 5, with 4 bases in between. CDR3 nucleotides: TGTGCCAGCAGCTTTTACGAGACCCAGTACTTC. Its translation: CASSFYETQYF.

The chain joins TRBV2 to TRBJ2-3; 8 bases are a match to TRBD1. The CDR3 sequence is 15 residues long. V was pared by 6 bases and J by 2 bases, with 7 bases of the junction left unmatched. CDR1 is SNHLY, CDR2 FYNNEI, per germline. CDR3: CASRETGDLTDTQYF. The DNA of the CDR3 is TGTGCCAGCAGGGAGACAGGGGACCTCACAGATACGCAGTATTTT.

The rearrangement uses TRBV7-9 and TRBJ2-2; 9 bases map to TRBD1. This CDR3 spans 15 amino acids. V lost 2 bases and J lost 6; bases outside the gene matches: 4. The germline gives CDR1 SEHNR, CDR2 FQNEAQ (reference sequence). CDR3 in amino acids: CASSLWTGAAGELFF. The CDR3 DNA sequence: TGTGCCAGCAGCTTATGGACAGGGGCGGCCGGGGAGCTGTTTTTT.

In its sample, this clonotype was seen a few times. J is TRBJ2-1 and V is TRBV5-1, with D perhaps matching TRBD1 (6 bases). Between the trimmed V and J ends, which lost 0 bases and 8 bases, there was a span of 12 bases. In germline, CDR1 is SGHRS, CDR2 YFSETQ. This CDR3 region has 14 residues. The CDR3 region has the DNA TGCGCCAGCAGCTTGGTGGCAGGGGCCCATGAGCAGTTCTTC. This sequence encodes CASSLVAGAHEQFF.

This clonotype was detected ten times or more. This rearrangement joins TRBV12-3 or TRBV12-4 to TRBJ2-5, with D tentatively TRBD1 (5 bases). The ends were cut back, 2 bases at V and 6 bases at J, with 13 bases in the middle. The CDR3 extends over 14 amino acids. CDR3 protein: CASSLTAGKKTQYF. In nucleotides, the CDR3 is TGTGCCAGCAGTTTAACCGCAGGGAAAAAGACCCAGTACTTC.

In the case of this clonotype: A far larger clone is only one base removed, so a read error is likely. The chain couples TRBV2 to TRBJ2-1; 8 positions match TRBD2. CDR1 and CDR2 from the germline V gene are SNHLY and FYNNEI. Trimming took 1 base from V and 10 from J; bases not matched to a gene: 9. This CDR3 spans 15 amino acids. The CDR3 bases are TGTGCCAGCAGTGAAGGTCTAGCGGGCGGATACGAGCAGTTCTTC. Translation: CASSEGLAGGYEQFF.

With regard to this clonotype: Since a much larger clone is just one base distant, this may be a read error. The rearrangement links TRBV6-9 to TRBJ1-2; 7 bases match TRBD1. This CDR3 comprises 15 residues. Germline V gene data show CDR1 as MNHGY and CDR2 as SVAAGI. CDR3 in DNA: TGTGCCGGCAGTTCTAAGGGGGCGCGTAGGTCTGGCTACACCTTC. As protein: CAGSSKGARRSGYTF.

At least ten counts were recorded for this clonotype. The rearrangement uses TRBV6-2 or TRBV6-3 and TRBJ2-5; D might be TRBD2 (5 bases). Germline CDR1 and CDR2: MNHEY and SVGEGT. Trimming cost V 2 bases and J 2 bases, with 9 bases left between them. The CDR3 runs 14 residues. CDR3 DNA: TGTGCCAGCAGTTACGGAGCGGAACAAGAGACCCAGTACTTC. Translation: CASSYGAEQETQYF.

This clonotype was seen at least ten times. This chain uses TRBV7-2 with TRBJ2-3; TRBD2 matches at 11 bases. Germline values: CDR1 SGHTA, CDR2 FQGNSA. The CDR3 consists of 16 residues. The V segment lost 2 bases and the J segment 3 bases; nucleotides outside the gene matches: 4. Here the CDR3 DNA reads TGTGCCAGCAGCTTACGAGGGACTAGCGGTACAGATACGCAGTATTTT. It yields the protein CASSLRGTSGTDTQYF.

This clonotype has just a few counts. This sequence joins TRBV5-4 and TRBJ2-5, with 7 bases fitting TRBD2. This CDR3 is built from 15 residues. The trim removed 2 bases at V and 4 bases at J, leaving 8 bases unmatched. CDR1 and CDR2 from the germline V gene are SGHNT and YYREEE (reference sequence). The CDR3 coding sequence is TGTGCCAGCAGCTTTGCGGGAGCTTTGGTAGAGACCCAGTACTTC. As protein: CASSFAGALVETQYF.

This clonotype was seen at least ten times. The chain has TRBV7-8 and TRBJ1-2; TRBD1 aligns across 12 bases. The CDR3 totals 17 residues. Per germline, CDR1 SGHVS and CDR2 FQNEAQ. V lost 0 bases to trimming and J lost 8 bases; unmatched junction nucleotides: 10. The chain's CDR3 is CASSLARTGTGGSGYTF. For the CDR3, the DNA is TGTGCCAGCAGCTTAGCGCGAACCGGGACAGGGGGCAGCGGCTACACCTTC.

As regards this clonotype: Being one base from a much bigger clone, this may be a read error. The chain joins TRBV5-6 to TRBJ2-5; the match to TRBD1 covers 8 bases. There are 13 residues in the CDR3. CDR1 and CDR2 (germline): SGHDT, YYEEEE. Trimming took 7 bases from V and 7 from J; bases not matched to a gene: 9. The CDR3 here is CASGKDRAATQYF. DNA of the CDR3: TGTGCCAGCGGCAAGGACAGGGCGGCGACCCAGTACTTC. Supplemented by reference TRBV5-6 and TRBJ2-5, the full variable domain reads DAGVTQSPTHLIKTRGQQVTLRCSPKSGHDTVSWYQQALGQGPQFIFQYYEEEERQRGNFPDRFSGHQFPNYSSELNVNALLLGDSALYLCASGKDRAATQYFGPGTRLLVL.

Comment on this clonotype: A much larger clone lies one base from this, so it may be a read error. The J gene is TRBJ1-3, the V gene TRBV2, with TRBD1 identical over 7 bases. The CDR3 contains 15 residues. Germline lookup yields CDR1 SNHLY and CDR2 FYNNEI. The CDR3 coding sequence is TGTGCCAGTTCAGGAATGACAGGGTTCGGAAACACCGTATATTTT. Its translation: CASSGMTGFGNTVYF.

This clonotype has ten or more counts. The chain is built from TRBV18 and TRBJ2-3, with a weak D call TRBD2 (5 bases). CDR3 length: 15 amino acids. Trimming left V 3 bases short and J 5 bases short, with 15 bases between. The germline V gene encodes CDR1 KGHSH and CDR2 LQKENI. This chain's CDR3 is CASSPSRGLIDTQYF. The CDR3 nucleotides read TGTGCCAGCTCACCGAGTCGGGGATTAATAGATACGCAGTATTTT.

This clonotype was detected many times. The V call is TRBV20-1, the J call TRBJ1-5; TRBD1 aligns across 8 bases. Germline values: CDR1 DFQATT, CDR2 SNEGSKA (reference sequence). The J segment lost 6 bases and the V segment lost 0 bases, leaving 10 bases of the junction unmatched. The CDR3 extends over 16 amino acids. The CDR3 DNA follows: TGCAGTGCTAGAGATAGTCGACAGGGGATCAGTCAGCCCCAGCATTTT. As protein: CSARDSRQGISQPQHF.

There are many counts of this clonotype. The genes are TRBV20-1 and TRBJ2-1; 8 bases map to TRBD2. CDR1 and CDR2 from the germline V gene are DFQATT and SNEGSKA (reference sequence). This CDR3 region has 13 residues. V lost 6 bases to trimming and J lost 2 bases; unmatched junction nucleotides: 3. This CDR3 reads CSAGTRTYNEQFF. The CDR3 DNA reads as TGCAGTGCCGGGACTAGGACCTACAATGAGCAGTTCTTC.

This clonotype was observed a few times. The rearrangement links TRBV18 to TRBJ1-4; D not certain. This CDR3 has 13 amino acids. V was cut by 4 bases and J by 6 bases, with 9 bases left in between. The germline V gene encodes CDR1 KGHSH and CDR2 LQKENI. The CDR3 DNA is TGTGCCAGCTCACGCGGCCTGGATGAAAAACTGTTTTTT. It is translated as CASSRGLDEKLFF.

Regarding this clonotype: At one end, the junction sequence differs from germline, possibly due to a read error. The V call is TRBV6-2 or TRBV6-3, the J call TRBJ1-3; no clear D gene. Germline-derived CDR1 and CDR2 are MNHEY and SVGEGT. The CDR3 runs to 11 residues. CDR3 loop: CASSYPDPISF. CDR3 coding DNA: TGTGCCAGCAGTTACCCGGACCCCATAAGTTTT.